The rows below give T cell receptor beta chains drawn from one sample of a study of PD-L1 blockade in urothelial cancer. Repertoires were generated with immunoSEQ multiplex PCR, while TCRdb's copy carries only in-frame clones and drops some. The sample includes about 88,000 clones, around nine tenths of them seen just once. This material consisted of PBMCs, taken around atezolizumab (anti-PD-L1) treatment. The source of these receptors is a man between 60 and 70 years old with urothelial cancer. CDR3s include the opening cysteine and the closing phenylalanine or tryptophan. Clone size is shown for a subset of rows, as once, few, many or a class of expanded clone.

clone size: .
V gene: TRBV5-6
J gene: TRBJ2-4
CDR3 protein: CASSLDDRGRVYF

clone size: .
V gene: TRBV15
J gene: TRBJ2-2
CDR3 protein: CATSRDRGSGSTGELFF

clone size: .
V gene: TRBV19
J gene: TRBJ1-4
CDR3 protein: CASNQGSNEKLFF

clone size: .
V gene: TRBV2
J gene: TRBJ2-3
CDR3 protein: CASATSGSPDTQYF

clone size: .
V gene: TRBV4-3
J gene: TRBJ2-4
CDR3 protein: CASSPVIFKSGGRNIQYF

clone size: .
V gene: TRBV5-4
J gene: TRBJ1-2
CDR3 protein: CASSLDAPGGYTF

clone size: .
V gene: TRBV5-6
J gene: TRBJ2-5
CDR3 protein: CASSIRVGRVGTQYF

clone size: .
V gene: TRBV6-5
J gene: TRBJ1-6
CDR3 protein: CASSGGQGDNSPLHF

clone size: .
V gene: TRBV5-1
J gene: TRBJ1-2
CDR3 protein: CASSLGTGLSDGYTF

clone size: .
V gene: TRBV7-9
J gene: TRBJ2-1
CDR3 protein: CASQSNNGVQFF

clone size: .
V gene: TRBV9
J gene: TRBJ2-3
CDR3 protein: CASSVSGGLTDTQYF

clone size: .
V gene: TRBV19
J gene: TRBJ2-3
CDR3 protein: CASSMVSRPDTQYF

clone size: once
V gene: TRBV11-3
J gene: TRBJ1-2
CDR3 protein: CASSLGPENYGYTF

clone size: .
V gene: TRBV7-2
J gene: TRBJ2-3
CDR3 protein: CASSPSGGTADTQYF

clone size: .
V gene: TRBV5-6
J gene: TRBJ2-3
CDR3 protein: CASSSGQGLDTQYF

clone size: .
V gene: TRBV5-8
J gene: TRBJ2-1
CDR3 protein: CASSFQEVDEQFF

clone size: .
V gene: TRBV30
J gene: TRBJ1-5
CDR3 protein: CAWSSKGFYSNQPQHF

clone size: .
V gene: TRBV6-5
J gene: TRBJ2-5
CDR3 protein: CASSPGGQETQYF

clone size: .
V gene: TRBV12-2
J gene: TRBJ1-6
CDR3 protein: CASRLTGNYSPLHF

clone size: once
V gene: TRBV30
J gene: TRBJ2-2
CDR3 protein: CAWSVQRGPYTGELFF

clone size: .
V gene: TRBV2
J gene: TRBJ2-7
CDR3 protein: CASSDQGESYEQYF

clone size: .
V gene: TRBV5-1
J gene: TRBJ2-7
CDR3 protein: CASSLASTTSLEQYF

clone size: .
V gene: TRBV6-5
J gene: TRBJ1-3
CDR3 protein: CASSPTLDRPRTIYF

clone size: .
V gene: TRBV19
J gene: TRBJ2-7
CDR3 protein: CASSNWGLVHEQYF

clone size: .
V gene: TRBV7-7
J gene: TRBJ2-1
CDR3 protein: CASSEGLAEREQFF

clone size: once
V gene: TRBV7-2
J gene: TRBJ2-5
CDR3 protein: CASKAGGPVETQYF

clone size: .
V gene: TRBV7-8
J gene: TRBJ2-7
CDR3 protein: CASSFRGSGYEQYF

clone size: .
V gene: TRBV7-9
J gene: TRBJ2-5
CDR3 protein: CASSLTVQETQYF

clone size: once
V gene: TRBV19
J gene: TRBJ1-5
CDR3 protein: CASSYPDREHQPQHF

clone size: .
V gene: TRBV2
J gene: TRBJ1-1
CDR3 protein: CASSDQGARNTEAFF

clone size: few
V gene: TRBV4-2
J gene: TRBJ2-7
CDR3 protein: CASSQERGYEQYF